The source of this TCR beta chain is a study of T cell responses to AZD1222 COVID-19 vaccine. The CDR3 is 15 amino acids. Germline CDR1 SGHKS, CDR2 YYEKEE (reference sequence). V shed 2 bases and J 5 bases; nucleotides not matched to a gene: 6. Method: immunoSEQ multiplex PCR; TCRdb's copy keeps in-frame clones and lacks some. The table has about 99,000 clones, more than 80% seen once. V usage is TRBV5-5 and J usage is TRBJ2-2; 7 bases line up with TRBD1. The sequencing used peripheral blood, collected on day 0 of AZD1222 vaccination. The clonotype was recovered from an adult in good health. The chain's CDR3 is CASSFIQGWTGELFF. The CDR3 region has the DNA TGTGCCAGCAGCTTTATACAGGGGTGGACCGGGGAGCTGTTTTTT. The full variable domain, in which reference TRBV5-5 and TRBJ2-2 provide the parts outside the CDR3, is DAGVTQSPTHLIKTRGQQVTLRCSPISGHKSVSWYQQVLGQGPQFIFQYYEKEERGRGNFPDRFSARQFPNYSSELNVNALLLGDSALYLCASSFIQGWTGELFFGEGSRLTVL.